The clone carrying this T cell receptor beta chain was observed at least ten times. The data were obtained in a study of CD8 T cells in ankylosing spondylitis. One entry per CDR3 protein results from TCRdb running MiXCR on the 5' RACE reads. The sample lists some 340,000 distinct CDR3 sequences; approximately 15% were seen once. Sequences were obtained from blood, either unsorted or a sorted T cell fraction (not recorded which). The sequence was obtained from a male donor with ankylosing spondylitis or in good health (not recorded which).

CDR3 in amino acids: CASSQSGGADTQYF. CDR3 in DNA: TGTGCCAGCAGTCAGAGCGGGGGGGCAGATACGCAGTATTTT. This chain joins TRBV12-3 or TRBV12-4 and TRBJ2-3, with 10 bases that match TRBD2. The CDR3 loop spans 14 amino acids. The J segment lost 4 bases and the V segment lost 5 bases, leaving 3 bases of the junction unmatched.